This TCR beta chain appears in the sequencing data of a study of T cells in Graves' hyperthyroidism and ophthalmopathy. General observations from the study: Within blood appeared most thyroid clonotypes that had expanded above 0.001.

Amplification targeted TCR beta CDR3 regions from RNA transcripts. HTBI primers were used for first-round RT-PCR of the TCR CDR3. TCRdb re-analysed the multiplex PCR reads in MiXCR, keeping a single row per CDR3 protein. The data contain about 520,000 distinct CDR3 sequences, under 25% of them singletons. CDR1 MGHRA and CDR2 YSYEKL come from the germline V gene. The germline V and J ends were trimmed by 0 bases and 0 bases, with 9 bases remaining between them. This CDR3 spans 15 amino acids. In regard to this clonotype: Its antigen is not identified.

This TCR derives from a man younger than 35 with Graves' hyperthyroidism. V gene TRBV4-1 combines with J gene TRBJ2-7; D ambiguous. Sequenced sample: blood. For the CDR3, the DNA is TGCGCCAGCAGCCAAGATGCGGACGACTCCTACGAGCAGTACTTC. Protein sequence: CASSQDADDSYEQYF.